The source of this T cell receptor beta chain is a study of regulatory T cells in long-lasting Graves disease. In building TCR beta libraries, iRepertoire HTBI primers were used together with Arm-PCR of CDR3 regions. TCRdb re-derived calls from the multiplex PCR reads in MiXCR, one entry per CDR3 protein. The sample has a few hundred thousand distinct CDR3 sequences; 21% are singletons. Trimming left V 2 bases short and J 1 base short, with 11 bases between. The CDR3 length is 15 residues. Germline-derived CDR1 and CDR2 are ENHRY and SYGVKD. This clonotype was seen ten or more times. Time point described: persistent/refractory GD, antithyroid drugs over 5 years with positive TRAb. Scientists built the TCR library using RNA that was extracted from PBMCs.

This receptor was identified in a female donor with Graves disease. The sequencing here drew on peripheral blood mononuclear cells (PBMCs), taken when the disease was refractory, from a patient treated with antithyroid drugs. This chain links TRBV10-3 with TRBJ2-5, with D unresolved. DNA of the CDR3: TGTGCCATCAGTGAGGTCACAGCCTTCCAAGAGACCCAGTACTTC. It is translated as CAISEVTAFQETQYF.